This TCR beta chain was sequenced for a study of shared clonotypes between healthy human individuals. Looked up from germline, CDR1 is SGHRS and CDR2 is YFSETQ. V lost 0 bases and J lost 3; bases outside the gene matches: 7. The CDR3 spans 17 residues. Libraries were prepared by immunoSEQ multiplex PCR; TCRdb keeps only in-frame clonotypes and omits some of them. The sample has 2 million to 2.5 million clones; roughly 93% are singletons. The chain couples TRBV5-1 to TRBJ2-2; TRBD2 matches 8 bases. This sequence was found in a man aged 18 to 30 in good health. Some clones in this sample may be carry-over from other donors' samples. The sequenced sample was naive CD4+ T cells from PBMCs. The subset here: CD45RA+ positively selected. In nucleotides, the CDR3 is TGCGCCAGCAGCTTGGGACGTTTAGCGGGATACACCGGGGAGCTGTTTTTT. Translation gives CASSLGRLAGYTGELFF.